This T cell receptor (beta chain) was captured in a study of CD8 T cells in Susac syndrome. Sequencing of TCR beta was performed on blood CD8+ T cells and on blood CD4+ T cells. The multiple sclerosis controls comprised treatment-naive patients whose relapsing-remitting disease was stable or active. FACS was used to enrich TEMRA cells, whereas the CD8+ and CD4+ T cells were obtained by negative isolation. CDR1 and CDR2 (germline): KGHSH, LQKENI. The CDR3 consists of 14 residues. Trimming removed 3 bases from V and 8 bases from J, with 14 bases in between. The RNA, about 0.45 to 1 ug, was put through reverse transcription using random hexamers. The immunoSEQ assay covered 54 Vbeta and 13 Jbeta segments for CDR3. TCRdb re-called the immunoSEQ multiplex PCR reads with MiXCR, one entry per CDR3 protein. The sample lists under 200,000 distinct CDR3 sequences, around 96% seen once, with around 0.15% in the top ten.

Sequenced sample: CD8+ T cells from PBMCs. This clonotype originated in a human donor with multiple sclerosis. The rearrangement links TRBV18 to TRBJ2-1; TRBD2 might be the D (6 bases). The CDR3 loop reads CASSPLTRGDEQFF. The CDR3 DNA reads as TGTGCCAGCTCACCGTTGACTAGAGGCGATGAGCAGTTCTTC.